This note documents a single T cell receptor beta chain sequence. Its antigen is unknown. TCRdb called the PCR reads again in MiXCR, with one record for every CDR3 protein. The sample contains hundreds of thousands of distinct CDR3 sequences, 25% of which appear only once. The sample comes from a study of molecular identifiers for immune sequencing clone quantification. Study results and limitations: Clones above 20 RNA copies contained over 99% of effector molecules but under 1% of naive ones.

Trimming left V 1 base short and J 3 bases short, with 22 bases between. The CDR3 is made up of 18 amino acids. Germline V lookup: CDR1 LGHDT, CDR2 YNNKEL (reference sequence). The sequence derives from a human donor in good health. Some libraries in this study had Jurkat cell RNA spiked in. The source material was naive CD8+ T cells from blood, with Jurkat cell RNA spiked in. Subset noted: FACS-sorted CD8+CD4-CCR7+CD45RA+ naive T cells. The chain has TRBV3-1 and TRBJ2-7; D might be TRBD1 (5 bases). CDR3 amino acids: CASSQGPARAGIFYEQYF. For the CDR3, the DNA is TGTGCCAGCAGCCAAGGTCCGGCCCGGGCAGGGATTTTCTACGAGCAGTACTTC.